A single sample gave rise to the 21 T cell receptor beta chains below, sequenced in a study of a mutant IDH1 vaccine in newly diagnosed glioma. Specified time point: baseline, week 1 (first vaccination visit). Treatment here: pre-vaccination baseline after standard-of-care therapy. Data came from immunoSEQ multiplex PCR; TCRdb stores just in-frame clones and leaves some out. The sample carries tens of thousands of clones, about four fifths recorded once. The sample here was peripheral blood mononuclear cells (PBMCs), taken from a glioma patient treated with radiotherapy, temozolomide or both. The origin of the receptors is a woman aged 18-35 years with glioma. Some clones in this sample may be carry-over from other donors' samples.

The rearrangement uses TRBV7-2 and TRBJ1-5; 7 bases are a match to TRBD1. The germline gives CDR1 SGHTA, CDR2 FQGNSA. Trimming at V came to 1 base and at J to 6 bases, leaving 3 bases not matched to a gene. CDR3 length equals 14 residues. The CDR3 is CASSLGDSGQPQHF. CDR3 DNA sequence: TGTGCCAGCAGCTTAGGGGACAGTGGTCAGCCCCAGCATTTT.

Regarding this clone: Compared with germline, one end of the junction differs, possibly owing to a read error. The rearrangement links TRBV29-1 to TRBJ2-5; TRBD2 matches 8 bases. The V gene's germline CDR1 is SQVTM and CDR2 ANQGSEA. The CDR3 is made up of 15 amino acids. The CDR3 is CSVEDRGGYKETQYF. The CDR3 bases are TGCAGCGTTGAAGATCGGGGGGGGTATAAGGAGACCCAATACTTC.

The chain recombines TRBV30 with TRBJ2-1; 7 nucleotides align to TRBD2. Looked up from germline, CDR1 is GTSNPN and CDR2 is SVGIG (reference sequence). V was clipped by 4 bases and J by 3 bases; unmatched bases: 6. The CDR3 is 14 residues long. CDR3: CAWNPLADYNEQFF. In nucleotides, the CDR3 is TGTGCCTGGAACCCTCTAGCGGACTACAATGAGCAGTTCTTC.

This clone came up once. The V gene is TRBV27, the J gene TRBJ2-1, with TRBD2 matching over 13 bases. In germline, CDR1 is MNHEY, CDR2 SMNVEV (reference sequence). With V trimmed by 4 bases and J by 9 bases, 9 bases remained unmatched. There are 16 residues in the CDR3. The CDR3 nucleotides read TGTGCCAGCAGTTCCGGACTAGCGGGAGAACAAGGTGAGCAGTTCTTC. Its translation is CASSSGLAGEQGEQFF.

This sequence joins TRBV23-1 and TRBJ1-4; no clear D. TRBV23-1 is given ORF status, its function remaining uncertain. The CDR3 contains 17 residues. V lost 4 bases, J lost 0 bases, and 15 bases lay in between. DNA of the CDR3: TGCGCCAGCAGTCGGGTCGGAGGGCCAGCAACTAATGAAAAACTGTTTTTT. Its translation is CASSRVGGPATNEKLFF.

This rearrangement joins TRBV6-5 to TRBJ2-7; D is unresolved. V lost 4 bases and J 2 bases, leaving 15 bases between the germline ends. The length of the CDR3 is 15 residues. Germline lookup yields CDR1 MNHEY and CDR2 SVGAGI. The CDR3 DNA follows: TGTGCCAGCAGTTCCTCGGCCGCTTTGGCCTACGAGCAGTACTTC. As protein: CASSSSAALAYEQYF.

The chain is built from TRBV1 and TRBJ2-1; whether TRBD2, the table's D call, matches the DNA was not checked. TRBV1 represents a pseudogene. The CDR3 sequence is 14 residues long. In nucleotides, the CDR3 is TGCACCAGCAGCCAAGATCTGGCGGTAAATGAGCAGTTCTTC. Its translation is CTSSQDLAVNEQFF.

The CDR3: CASRDRGGGPNEQFF. CDR3 DNA: TGTGCCAGCAGGGACCGCGGAGGGGGCCCCAATGAGCAGTTCTTC. The chain has TRBV27 and TRBJ2-1, with a possible D match to TRBD1 (7 bases). The CDR3 has 15 residues. V was trimmed by 6 bases and J by 6 bases, leaving 18 bases between them. Germline V lookup: CDR1 MNHEY, CDR2 SMNVEV (reference sequence).

This chain joins TRBV27 and TRBJ2-7; 11 nucleotides match TRBD1. CDR1 is MNHEY, CDR2 SMNVEV, per germline (reference sequence). The CDR3 runs to 16 residues. V shed 4 bases, J shed 3 bases, and the junction held 8 bases outside the gene matches. Here the CDR3 reads CASSSLRDRGFYEQYF. The CDR3, as DNA: TGTGCCAGCAGTTCTCTTCGGGACAGGGGGTTCTACGAGCAGTACTTC.

This clone was picked up a small number of times. The chain is built from TRBV5-6 and TRBJ2-1, with D perhaps TRBD1 (5 bases). CDR3 size: 12 residues. V lost 3 bases, J lost 5 bases, and 6 bases lay in between. In germline, CDR1 is SGHDT, CDR2 YYEEEE. The CDR3: CASSSTDNEQFF. Here the CDR3 DNA reads TGTGCCAGCAGCTCGACAGACAATGAGCAGTTCTTC.

CDR3 DNA: TGTGCCAGCAGCCAAGTGACAGGGGCGAATTCTGGGGCCAACGTCCTGACTTTC. This codes for CASSQVTGANSGANVLTF. This rearrangement joins TRBV4-2 to TRBJ2-6, with 8 positions matching TRBD1. This CDR3 is built from 18 residues. The junction had 6 bases not matched to a gene; V was cut back by 1 base and J by 1 base. Germline CDR1 and CDR2: LGHNA and YNFKEQ.

V gene TRBV5-1 combines with J gene TRBJ2-6; D possibly corresponds to TRBD2 (5 bases). From germline, CDR1 is SGHRS and CDR2 YFSETQ. The ends were cut back, 4 bases at V and 5 bases at J, with 16 bases in the middle. The CDR3 has 16 residues. CDR3 bases: TGCGCCAGCAGCCCGGACTCGGGGTTTAGGGCCAACGTCCTGACTTTC. Translation: CASSPDSGFRANVLTF. Complete variable domain (other parts from reference TRBV5-1 and TRBJ2-6): KAGVTQTPRYLIKTRGQQVTLSCSPISGHRSVSWYQQTPGQGLQFLFEYFSETQRNKGNFPGRFSGRQFSNSRSEMNVSTLELGDSALYLCASSPDSGFRANVLTFGAGSRLTVL.

The chain employs TRBV5-1 and TRBJ2-4; possible D gene TRBD2, 5 bases. This CDR3 comprises 14 residues. Deletions cut 0 bases from V and 7 bases from J, with 11 bases between. Germline V gene data show CDR1 as SGHRS and CDR2 as YFSETQ. The CDR3 region has the DNA TGCGCCAGCAGCTTGGGCGCGGGTGGGAACATTCAGTACTTC. It encodes CASSLGAGGNIQYF.

The V and J genes are TRBV7-2 and TRBJ2-7, with 12 bases fitting TRBD2. The germline V gene has CDR1 SGHTA and CDR2 FQGNSA. The CDR3 runs to 15 residues. After removal of 0 bases from V and 6 bases from J, the junction contained 3 bases not matched to a gene. For the CDR3, the DNA is TGTGCCAGCAGCTTAGCGCCACTAGCGGGAGGCGAGCAGTACTTC. Its protein product is CASSLAPLAGGEQYF. The variable domain in full, completed from reference TRBV7-2 and TRBJ2-7, reads GAGVSQSPSNKVTEKGKDVELRCDPISGHTALYWYRQSLGQGLEFLIYFQGNSAPDKSGLPSDRFSAERTGGSVSTLTIQRTQQEDSAVYLCASSLAPLAGGEQYFGPGTRLTVT.

This chain links TRBV4-1 with TRBJ1-5, with D maybe TRBD1 (5 bases). Trimming pared 0 bases from V and 4 bases from J, leaving 10 bases between. The germline V gene has CDR1 MGHRA and CDR2 YSYEKL. The CDR3 loop spans 15 amino acids. The CDR3 nucleotides are TGCGCCAGCAGCCAAGATGCGGACAAGAATCAGCCCCAGCATTTT. This translates into CASSQDADKNQPQHF.

This sequence joins TRBV6-6 and TRBJ1-5; D not resolved. V lost 6 bases, J lost 3 bases, and 12 bases lay in between. Germline V gene sequence: CDR1 MNHNY, CDR2 SVGAGI (reference sequence). The CDR3 is 14 residues long. The CDR3 region is CASRLDRNNQPQHF. CDR3 sequence (DNA): TGTGCCAGCAGACTCGACCGTAACAATCAGCCCCAGCATTTT.

This chain uses TRBV30 with TRBJ1-2; no clear D. The V end was cut by 0 bases, the J end by 4 bases, with 15 bases between. This CDR3 has 15 residues. Germline V gene data show CDR1 as GTSNPN and CDR2 as SVGIG (reference sequence). Here the CDR3 reads CAWSVGPGGIYGYTF. The CDR3 nucleotides read TGTGCCTGGAGTGTCGGCCCGGGCGGAATCTATGGCTACACCTTC.

V is TRBV6-1 and J is TRBJ1-5; a possible D gene is TRBD1 (5 bases). The CDR3 has 14 residues. CDR1 MNHNS and CDR2 SASEGT come from the germline V gene. V lost 0 bases and J 6 bases, leaving 9 bases between the germline ends. The CDR3 loop reads CASSEARGRQPQHF. The CDR3 DNA follows: TGTGCCAGCAGTGAAGCAAGGGGACGTCAGCCCCAGCATTTT.

The sample holds a few counts of this clone. V usage is TRBV29-1 and J usage is TRBJ1-1; D unclear. CDR1 and CDR2 (germline): SQVTM, ANQGSEA. The V and J ends lost 3 bases and 4 bases respectively, with 15 bases between them. The CDR3 covers 14 residues. The CDR3 nucleotides are TGCAGCGTTGATTCGGGCCCCGGGAGCACTGAAGCTTTCTTT. This gives the protein CSVDSGPGSTEAFF.

This clone was observed once. V is TRBV5-4 and J is TRBJ2-2; no firm D call. Germline V lookup: CDR1 SGHNT, CDR2 YYREEE (reference sequence). Trimming left V 0 bases short and J 5 bases short, with 11 bases between. This CDR3 has 15 amino acids. The CDR3 nucleotides are TGTGCCAGCAGCTTGGCCGAGTCCGGGACCGGGGAGCTGTTTTTT. Its translation is CASSLAESGTGELFF.

This chain links TRBV18 with TRBJ1-6; D is undetermined. The length of the CDR3 is 14 residues. Trimming removed 0 bases at V and 6 bases at J, with 6 bases between. Germline assignment: CDR1 KGHSH and CDR2 LQKENI. The CDR3 sequence is CASSPPRGNSPLHF. In DNA form, the CDR3 reads TGTGCCAGCTCACCACCGCGGGGTAATTCACCCCTCCACTTT.